The entry below describes one T cell receptor beta chain. The antigen is unknown. With V trimmed by 0 bases and J by 4 bases, 11 bases remained unmatched. Germline V gene lookup returns CDR1 MGHRA and CDR2 YSYEKL. The CDR3 runs 17 residues. Method: immunoSEQ multiplex PCR; TCRdb's copy keeps in-frame clones and lacks some. The sample lists approximately 6,400 clones; around 73% were seen once. The entry originates in a study of PD-1 blockade in classical Hodgkin lymphoma. Study observations and caveats: Baseline diversity in complete responders resembled that of newly diagnosed patients.

Time point defined: cycle 4 day 1 (C4D1), after 5 to 7 weeks of nivolumab. Each and every patient relapsed after autologous stem cell transplantation, and patients got differing brentuximab vedotin exposure. Negative selection with magnets was how CD8+ T cells were isolated from the thawed PBMCs. This TCR derives from a human donor with classical Hodgkin lymphoma. The rearrangement joins TRBV4-1 to TRBJ2-5; 7 bases map to TRBD2. This material consisted of CD8+ T cells from blood, taken before the fourth cycle of nivolumab. CDR3 DNA: TGCGCCAGCAGCCAAGAGTTCCTGGGGGGGGTGCGAGAGACCCAGTACTTC. It is translated as CASSQEFLGGVRETQYF.